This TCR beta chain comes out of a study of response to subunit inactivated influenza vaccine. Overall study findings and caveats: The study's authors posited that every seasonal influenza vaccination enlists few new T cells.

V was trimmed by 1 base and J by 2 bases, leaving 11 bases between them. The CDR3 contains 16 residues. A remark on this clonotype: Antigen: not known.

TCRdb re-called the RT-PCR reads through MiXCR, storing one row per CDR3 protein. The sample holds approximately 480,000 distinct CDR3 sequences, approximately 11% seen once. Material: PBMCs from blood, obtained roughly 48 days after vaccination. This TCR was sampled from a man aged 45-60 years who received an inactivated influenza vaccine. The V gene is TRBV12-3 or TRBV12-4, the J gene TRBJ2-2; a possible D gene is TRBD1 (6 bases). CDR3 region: CASSLGGTRNTGELFF. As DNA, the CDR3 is TGTGCCAGCAGTTTAGGGGGGACAAGAAACACCGGGGAGCTGTTTTTT.